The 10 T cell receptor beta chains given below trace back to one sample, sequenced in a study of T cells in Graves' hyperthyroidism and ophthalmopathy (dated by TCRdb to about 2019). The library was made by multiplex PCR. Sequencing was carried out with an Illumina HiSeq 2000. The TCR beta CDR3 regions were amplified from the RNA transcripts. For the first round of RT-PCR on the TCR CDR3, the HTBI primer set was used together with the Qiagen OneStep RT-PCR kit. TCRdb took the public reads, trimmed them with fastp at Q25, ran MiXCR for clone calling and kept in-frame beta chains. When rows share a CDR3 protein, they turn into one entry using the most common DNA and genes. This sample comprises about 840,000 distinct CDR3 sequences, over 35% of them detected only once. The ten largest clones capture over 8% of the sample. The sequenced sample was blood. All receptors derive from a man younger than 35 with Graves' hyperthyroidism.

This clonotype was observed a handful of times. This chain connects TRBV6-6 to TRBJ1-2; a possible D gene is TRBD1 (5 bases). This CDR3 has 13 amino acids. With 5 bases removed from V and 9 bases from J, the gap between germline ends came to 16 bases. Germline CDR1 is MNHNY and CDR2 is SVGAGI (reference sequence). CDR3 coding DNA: TGTGCCAGCAGTGAGGGGCAGGGCCGGAGCTACACCTTC. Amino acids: CASSEGQGRSYTF.

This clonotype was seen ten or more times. The CDR3 sequence is CSARDGTSGDSYEQYF. As DNA, the CDR3 is TGCAGTGCTAGAGACGGGACTAGCGGGGACTCCTACGAGCAGTACTTC. The V call is TRBV20-1, the J call TRBJ2-7; 13 bases map to TRBD2. The CDR3 consists of 16 residues. The trim removed 0 bases at V and 0 bases at J, leaving 2 bases unmatched. CDR1 is DFQATT and CDR2 is SNEGSKA in the germline V gene (reference sequence).

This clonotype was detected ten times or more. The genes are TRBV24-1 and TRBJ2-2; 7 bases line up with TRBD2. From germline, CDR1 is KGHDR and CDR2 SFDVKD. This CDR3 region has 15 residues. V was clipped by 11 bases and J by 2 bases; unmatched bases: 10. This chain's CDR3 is CAIGSASGNTGELFF. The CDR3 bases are TGTGCCATTGGATCGGCTAGCGGTAACACCGGGGAGCTGTTTTTT.

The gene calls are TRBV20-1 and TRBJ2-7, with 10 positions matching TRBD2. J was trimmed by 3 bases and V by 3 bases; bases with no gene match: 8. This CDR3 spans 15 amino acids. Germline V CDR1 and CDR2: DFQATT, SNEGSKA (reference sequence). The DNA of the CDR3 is TGCAGTGCTAGTGTCCCTAGCGGGAGAGACTACGAGCAGTACTTC. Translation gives CSASVPSGRDYEQYF.

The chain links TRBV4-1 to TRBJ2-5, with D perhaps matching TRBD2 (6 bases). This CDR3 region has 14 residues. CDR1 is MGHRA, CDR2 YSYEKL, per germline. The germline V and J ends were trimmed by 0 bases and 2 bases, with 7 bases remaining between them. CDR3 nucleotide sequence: TGCGCCAGCAGCCAAGAACTAGCTCAAGAGACCCAGTACTTC. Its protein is CASSQELAQETQYF.

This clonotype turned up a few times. The CDR3 DNA follows: TGCAGTGCTGGGGCTAACAGGGGACCTGTTGAAGCTTTCTTT. The encoded protein is CSAGANRGPVEAFF. This chain links TRBV20-1 with TRBJ1-1; 7 bases are a match to TRBD1. The CDR3 length is 14 residues. The V segment lost 5 bases and the J segment 7 bases; nucleotides outside the gene matches: 13. The germline gives CDR1 DFQATT, CDR2 SNEGSKA (reference sequence).

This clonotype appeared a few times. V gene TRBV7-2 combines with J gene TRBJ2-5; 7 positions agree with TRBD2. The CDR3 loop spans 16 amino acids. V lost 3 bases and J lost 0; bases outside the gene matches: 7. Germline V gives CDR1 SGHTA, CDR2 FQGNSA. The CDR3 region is CASSLPSGMYQETQYF. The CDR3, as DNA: TGTGCCAGCAGCTTGCCTAGCGGAATGTACCAAGAGACCCAGTACTTC.

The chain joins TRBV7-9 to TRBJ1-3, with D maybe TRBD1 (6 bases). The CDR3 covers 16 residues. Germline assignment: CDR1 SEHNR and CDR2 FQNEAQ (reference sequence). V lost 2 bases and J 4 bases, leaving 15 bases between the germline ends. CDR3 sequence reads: CASSLRTDPGGNTIYF. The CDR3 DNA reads TGTGCCAGCAGCTTACGGACAGACCCAGGGGGAAACACCATATATTTT.

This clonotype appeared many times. The DNA of the CDR3 is TGCGCCAGCAGCTTACTTCCAGGGCCCAATGGCTACACCTTC. Translation: CASSLLPGPNGYTF. The chain couples TRBV5-1 to TRBJ1-2; maybe TRBD1 (5 bases). CDR3 length: 14 amino acids. CDR1 SGHRS and CDR2 YFSETQ come from the germline V gene. V shed 2 bases and J shed 6 bases, with 14 bases lying between them.

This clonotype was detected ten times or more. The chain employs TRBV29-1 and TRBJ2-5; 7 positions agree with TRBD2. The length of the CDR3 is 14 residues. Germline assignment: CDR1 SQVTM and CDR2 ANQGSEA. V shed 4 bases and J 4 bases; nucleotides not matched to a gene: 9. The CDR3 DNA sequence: TGCAGCGTTGGGGCCAACCCGGGGGGAGAGACCCAGTACTTC. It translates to CSVGANPGGETQYF.